This passage covers 20 T cell receptor beta chains from one sample sequenced in a study of blood T cell repertoires in COVID-19 (dated by TCRdb to the early 2020s). The method behind the library was the immunoSEQ multiplex PCR assay. TCRdb re-hosts the immuneACCESS table, in-frame sequences only. Its copies lack some clones; in the studies checked, an unresolved V gene accounts for under half of them, and the cause for the rest is not known. In this sample the table shows some 62,000 clones, 88% of which occur a single time. The top ten clones comprise 4.7% of the sample. The sample consisted of peripheral blood. The receptor source for this set is a human donor in a cohort sampled during active COVID-19.

V gene TRBV4-3 combines with J gene TRBJ1-2; maybe TRBD1 (5 bases). CDR3 length: 13 residues. The V end lost 3 bases, the J end lost 6 bases, and 11 bases lay between the germline ends. Looked up from germline, CDR1 is LGHNA and CDR2 is YSLEER. DNA for the CDR3: TGCGCCAGCAGCCAGGGGTCCAGGGATGGCTACACCTTC. Amino acid sequence: CASSQGSRDGYTF.

V gene TRBV7-9 combines with J gene TRBJ2-7, with 9 bases matching TRBD1. The CDR3 is made up of 13 amino acids. CDR1 is SEHNR, CDR2 FQNEAQ, per germline (reference sequence). The V gene end was trimmed by 5 bases and the J gene end by 3 bases; junction bases not matched to a gene: 2. The CDR3, as DNA: TGTGCCAGCAGCACGGGACAGGGCTACGAGCAGTACTTC. This encodes CASSTGQGYEQYF.

This sequence joins TRBV27 and TRBJ1-4; a possible D gene is TRBD1 (6 bases). Per germline, CDR1 MNHEY and CDR2 SMNVEV (reference sequence). V lost 1 base and J 8 bases, leaving 17 bases between the germline ends. This CDR3 region has 16 residues. The CDR3 DNA sequence: TGTGCCAGCAGTTTATTCGGGGACACATTAGGGGAAAAACTGTTTTTT. It codes for CASSLFGDTLGEKLFF.

This chain joins TRBV25-1 and TRBJ1-1, with D possibly TRBD1 on 6 matching bases. The CDR3 spans 15 residues. The V end was cut by 6 bases, the J end by 0 bases, with 14 bases between. Germline CDR1 and CDR2: MGHDK and SYGVNS. The DNA for the CDR3 is TGTGCCAGCAGCCCCCAGGGGCGGATGAACACTGAAGCTTTCTTT. Protein: CASSPQGRMNTEAFF.

The V call is TRBV14, the J call TRBJ2-5, with 9 nucleotides matching TRBD1. Per the germline V gene, CDR1 is SGHDN and CDR2 is FVKESK. The CDR3 loop spans 15 amino acids. V gave up 4 bases and J gave up 4 bases; unmatched junction bases: 7. CDR3 bases: TGTGCCAGCAGCCTCGGACAGGGGCATGTAGAGACCCAGTACTTC. Translating it yields CASSLGQGHVETQYF.

This chain joins TRBV6-5 and TRBJ2-7; 8 bases are shared with TRBD2. This CDR3 comprises 16 residues. V shed 8 bases, J shed 2 bases, and the junction held 14 bases outside the gene matches. CDR1 and CDR2 from the germline V gene are MNHEY and SVGAGI. Here the CDR3 DNA reads TGTGCCAGCCGTTTGAGCGGGAGCTACCAACCCTACGAGCAGTACTTC. Translation gives CASRLSGSYQPYEQYF.

This clone was observed a few times. The J gene is TRBJ1-1, the V gene TRBV7-3; D is unclear. V was clipped by 2 bases and J by 0 bases, with 4 bases between them. This CDR3 is built from 13 residues. Germline values: CDR1 SGHTA, CDR2 FQGTGA. The CDR3 coding sequence is TGTGCCAGCAGCTTATCGGTGAACACTGAAGCTTTCTTT. Translating gives CASSLSVNTEAFF.

The chain couples TRBV19 to TRBJ2-2, with TRBD1 matching over 10 bases. Trimming at V came to 6 bases and at J to 5 bases, leaving 9 bases not matched to a gene. CDR1 is LNHDA, CDR2 SQIVND, per germline (reference sequence). The CDR3 runs 16 residues. Written as DNA, the CDR3 is TGTGCCAGTAGCCTGAGACAGGGGGCGGGAACCGGGGAGCTGTTTTTT. Protein product: CASSLRQGAGTGELFF.

This chain connects TRBV7-4 to TRBJ2-7, with 8 bases fitting TRBD1. Germline V gives CDR1 SGHVT, CDR2 SQSDAQ. J gave up 5 bases and V 4 bases, and 7 bases lay outside the gene matches. The CDR3 length is 14 residues. The chain's CDR3 is CASSSQGAADEQYF. CDR3 in DNA: TGTGCCAGCAGCTCCCAGGGGGCAGCGGACGAGCAGTACTTC.

This chain uses TRBV28 with TRBJ2-2; 7 nucleotides line up with TRBD1. The V gene end was trimmed by 5 bases and the J gene end by 1 base; junction bases not matched to a gene: 4. This CDR3 is 15 amino acids long. The germline V gene encodes CDR1 MDHEN and CDR2 SYDVKM. The CDR3 DNA follows: TGTGCCAGCAGTATCACAGGGGTGAACACCGGGGAGCTGTTTTTT. This sequence encodes CASSITGVNTGELFF.

The chain uses TRBV6-1 and TRBJ2-5; 7 bases fit TRBD2. Germline CDR1 is MNHNS and CDR2 is SASEGT. This CDR3 spans 14 amino acids. Trimming cost V 1 base and J 5 bases; bases outside gene matches: 4. The CDR3 region has the DNA TGTGCCAGCAGTGAAGGGGGAGGGTTGGAGACCCAGTACTTC. Its protein product is CASSEGGGLETQYF.

Of note for this clone: Other nucleotide sequences in the sample specify the same CDR3. The chain uses TRBV7-2 and TRBJ2-1, with D possibly TRBD1 on 5 matching bases. Trimming pared 1 base from V and 7 bases from J, leaving 8 bases between. Germline V gene data show CDR1 as SGHTA and CDR2 as FQGNSA. This CDR3 contains 13 residues. CDR3 protein: CASSLVRDNEQFF. CDR3 nucleotides: TGTGCCAGCAGCTTAGTCAGGGATAATGAGCAGTTCTTC.

V is TRBV19 and J is TRBJ2-1; TRBD2 agrees at 8 bases. Germline V gene sequence: CDR1 LNHDA, CDR2 SQIVND (reference sequence). V was pared by 1 base and J by 7 bases, with 15 bases of the junction left unmatched. The CDR3 sequence is 18 residues long. Here the CDR3 reads CASSIAPDIGVAGNEQFF. The CDR3 region has the DNA TGTGCCAGTAGTATAGCGCCCGATATAGGAGTAGCGGGAAATGAGCAGTTCTTC.

The chain has TRBV6-6 and TRBJ1-2, with 9 positions matching TRBD1. CDR3 length equals 15 residues. Germline assignment: CDR1 MNHNY and CDR2 SVGAGI (reference sequence). V gave up 6 bases and J gave up 3 bases; unmatched junction bases: 8. CDR3 amino acids: CASRTTTGGDYGYTF. The CDR3 DNA reads as TGTGCCAGCAGAACTACTACAGGGGGCGACTATGGCTACACCTTC.

The chain is built from TRBV18 and TRBJ2-7; D is possibly TRBD1 (6 bases). This CDR3 is built from 12 residues. V lost 5 bases and J lost 5, with 10 bases in between. The V gene's germline CDR1 is KGHSH and CDR2 LQKENI. CDR3 bases: TGTGCCAGCTCATCTCAGGGGCACGAGCAGTACTTC. Encoded protein: CASSSQGHEQYF.

The chain has TRBV28 and TRBJ2-7, with 10 bases identical to TRBD2. V lost 7 bases to trimming and J lost 6 bases; unmatched junction nucleotides: 9. CDR1 MDHEN and CDR2 SYDVKM come from the germline V gene. This CDR3 comprises 14 residues. The CDR3 nucleotides read TGTGCCAGCACTACGAGCGGGAGGGCCGGCGAGCAGTACTTC. It codes for CASTTSGRAGEQYF.

The chain has TRBV6-4 and TRBJ1-1; 9 bases align to TRBD1. The CDR3 runs 17 residues. The V gene's germline CDR1 is MRHNA and CDR2 SNTAGT. The ends lost 2 bases at V and 0 bases at J; junction bases unmatched: 7. The CDR3 protein is CASSDPSDRGMNTEAFF. The CDR3 region has the DNA TGTGCCAGCAGTGACCCCTCAGACAGGGGGATGAACACTGAAGCTTTCTTT.

This clone was picked up a small number of times. V usage is TRBV7-8 and J usage is TRBJ2-7; TRBD1 is a possible D gene (6 bases). Germline CDR1 and CDR2: SGHVS and FQNEAQ. The CDR3 runs 14 residues. The V end lost 1 base, the J end lost 5 bases, and 12 bases lay between the germline ends. In DNA, the CDR3 is TGTGCCAGCAGCTTAGACGCAGGGGAGAACGAGCAGTACTTC. It translates to CASSLDAGENEQYF.

The chain combines TRBV5-1 with TRBJ2-3; D may be TRBD1 (5 bases). The CDR3 has 15 residues. Germline V gene data show CDR1 as SGHRS and CDR2 as YFSETQ. Trimming took 0 bases from V and 0 from J, leaving 8 bases between them. CDR3 in DNA: TGCGCCAGCAGCTTGGGGAGACAGAGCACAGATACGCAGTATTTT. Translated: CASSLGRQSTDTQYF.

The chain links TRBV6-1 to TRBJ2-1; D gene unclear. V lost 2 bases and J 1 base, leaving 9 bases between the germline ends. The V gene's germline CDR1 is MNHNS and CDR2 SASEGT. The CDR3 runs 15 residues. CDR3 sequence (DNA): TGTGCCAGCAGTGAATCTGTACTGTCCTACAATGAGCAGTTCTTC. It encodes CASSESVLSYNEQFF.